This passage covers 6 T cell receptor beta chains from one sample sequenced in a study of OX40 agonist ivuxolimab in advanced cancers. TCRdb's table, derived via immunoSEQ multiplex PCR, lists solely in-frame clones and lacks some. The table shows 55,000 to 70,000 clones, with 87% occurring only once. This material consisted of CD4+ or CD8+ T cells sorted from blood, taken in a trial of the OX40 agonist ivuxolimab. These receptors came from an adult with an advanced solid tumor such as melanoma, head and neck, liver or kidney cancer.

This chain connects TRBV7-2 to TRBJ1-4; 7 nucleotides align to TRBD1. This CDR3 is built from 17 residues. The V gene end was trimmed by 5 bases and the J gene end by 10 bases; junction bases not matched to a gene: 19. CDR1 and CDR2 from the germline V gene are SGHTA and FQGNSA. The CDR3 is CASSPDSTGSLKGKLFF. In DNA, the CDR3 is TGTGCCAGCAGCCCCGATTCGACAGGGAGCCTCAAGGGAAAACTGTTTTTT.

This sequence joins TRBV30 and TRBJ1-6, with D uncertain. The CDR3 totals 13 residues. CDR1 GTSNPN and CDR2 SVGIG come from the germline V gene (reference sequence). Trimming cost V 5 bases and J 6 bases, with 11 bases left between them. CDR3 sequence reads: CAWEPGFNSPLHF. In nucleotides, the CDR3 is TGTGCCTGGGAACCGGGGTTTAATTCACCCCTCCACTTT.

In its sample, this clone was seen a few times. Other DNA sequences in the sample encode the same CDR3. This chain joins TRBV7-2 and TRBJ1-5; the D gene is possibly TRBD1 (5 bases). CDR3 length: 16 residues. V lost 1 base and J 0 bases, leaving 10 bases between the germline ends. CDR1 and CDR2 from the germline V gene are SGHTA and FQGNSA. The DNA of the CDR3 is TGTGCCAGCAGCTTAGGGGGGGTGGGTAGCAATCAGCCCCAGCATTTT. Translating gives CASSLGGVGSNQPQHF.

The chain links TRBV6-5 to TRBJ2-6, with no clear D. The CDR3 has 13 residues. Germline CDR1 is MNHEY and CDR2 is SVGAGI. Trimming removed 7 bases from V and 4 bases from J, with 8 bases in between. As DNA, the CDR3 is TGTGCCAGCATGAGTTCCGGGGCCAACGTCCTGACTTTC. This sequence encodes CASMSSGANVLTF.

The chain combines TRBV7-2 with TRBJ1-3, with no clear D. The CDR3 has 13 residues. The ends were cut back, 6 bases at V and 4 bases at J, with 10 bases in the middle. Germline V gives CDR1 SGHTA, CDR2 FQGNSA. This chain's CDR3 is CASSPTPGNTIYF. CDR3 nucleotide sequence: TGTGCCAGCAGTCCTACCCCAGGAAACACCATATATTTT.

The chain carries TRBV7-2 and TRBJ2-3; perhaps TRBD1 as D (8 bases). Trimming stripped 5 bases from V and 2 bases from J, with 17 bases between. CDR3 size: 16 residues. The germline CDR1 and CDR2 sequences are SGHTA and FQGNSA. The DNA of the CDR3 is TGTGCCAGCAGCCTCAGGGGGCGGGGGAACACAGATACGCAGTATTTT. This codes for CASSLRGRGNTDTQYF. Full variable domain (outside the CDR3, taken from reference TRBV7-2 and TRBJ2-3): GAGVSQSPSNKVTEKGKDVELRCDPISGHTALYWYRQSLGQGLEFLIYFQGNSAPDKSGLPSDRFSAERTGGSVSTLTIQRTQQEDSAVYLCASSLRGRGNTDTQYFGPGTRLTVL.